The 29 T cell receptor beta chains reported below all come from one sample, sequenced in a study of shared clonotypes between healthy human individuals. TCRdb keeps only in-frame clones here, not all; method: immunoSEQ multiplex PCR. The sample includes 2,500,000 or so clones, more than 90% of them seen just once. Sequenced input: naive CD4+ T cells sorted from blood. Described subset: CD45RA+ positively selected. These receptors all come from a man aged 18 to 29 in good health.

The chain couples TRBV29-1 to TRBJ2-4, with TRBD1 identical over 7 bases. Losses at the gene ends were 1 base for V and 1 base for J; bases not matched to a gene: 1. Germline-derived CDR1 and CDR2 are SQVTM and ANQGSEA. This CDR3 has 14 residues. The CDR3 loop is CSVEVQGAKNIQYF. CDR3 nucleotide sequence: TGCAGCGTTGAAGTACAGGGGGCCAAAAACATTCAGTACTTC.

The genes are TRBV19 and TRBJ2-1, with D unclear. Germline CDR1 and CDR2: LNHDA and SQIVND (reference sequence). The CDR3 runs to 15 residues. Trimming left V 4 bases short and J 8 bases short, with 18 bases between. DNA for the CDR3: TGTGCCAGTAGTACCATAAACACACACAGCGATGAGCAGTTCTTC. Its protein product is CASSTINTHSDEQFF.

V usage is TRBV18 and J usage is TRBJ2-7; 12 bases align to TRBD2. CDR1 is KGHSH and CDR2 is LQKENI in the germline V gene. With 0 bases clipped from V and 7 bases from J, the junction kept 7 bases outside the gene matches. CDR3 length: 16 amino acids. The CDR3 protein is CASSPPTSGGHREQYF. For the CDR3, the DNA is TGTGCCAGCTCACCACCGACTAGCGGGGGCCATCGGGAGCAGTACTTC.

This chain joins TRBV11-2 and TRBJ2-2, with no clear D. V dropped 2 bases and J dropped 4 bases, with 8 bases sitting between them. The CDR3 runs to 14 residues. Germline V gene data show CDR1 as SGHAT and CDR2 as FQNNGV. CDR3 nucleotides: TGTGCCAGCAGCTTACCCCTGACCACCGGGGAGCTGTTTTTT. Translated, it gives CASSLPLTTGELFF.

V is TRBV7-9 and J is TRBJ1-2; D might be TRBD1 (6 bases). The V and J ends lost 5 bases and 4 bases respectively, with 8 bases between them. This CDR3 region has 12 residues. Germline CDR1 SEHNR, CDR2 FQNEAQ (reference sequence). This CDR3 is CASSQDSYGYTF. DNA for the CDR3: TGTGCCAGCAGCCAGGACAGCTATGGCTACACCTTC.

The table lists this clone with a count of one. The chain joins TRBV7-2 to TRBJ2-1; 14 bases match TRBD2. V shed 5 bases, J shed 6 bases, and the junction held 6 bases outside the gene matches. CDR1 is SGHTA and CDR2 is FQGNSA in the germline V gene. The CDR3 has 16 amino acids. The CDR3 DNA is TGTGCCAGCAGCCTAGAAGGGACTAGCGGGAGCAATGAGCAGTTCTTC. Protein sequence: CASSLEGTSGSNEQFF.

In DNA form, the CDR3 reads TGTGCCAGCTCCCGACAGGGGGCGAACACCGGGGAGCTGTTTTTT. It specifies CASSRQGANTGELFF. This chain links TRBV18 with TRBJ2-2; 9 bases align to TRBD1. V dropped 6 bases and J dropped 0; count of bases not matched to a gene: 2. There are 15 residues in the CDR3. CDR1 and CDR2 from the germline V gene are KGHSH and LQKENI.

The chain recombines TRBV11-2 with TRBJ1-6; possible D gene TRBD1, 5 bases. The CDR3 runs 17 residues. Deletions cut 1 base from V and 6 bases from J, with 16 bases between. Per germline, CDR1 SGHAT and CDR2 FQNNGV. The CDR3 here is CASSLGLLGAGNSPLHF. DNA of the CDR3: TGTGCCAGCAGCTTAGGTTTGTTAGGGGCAGGTAATTCACCCCTCCACTTT.

This clone was observed a handful of times. V gene TRBV19 combines with J gene TRBJ2-7; D tentatively reads TRBD1 or TRBD2 (6 bases each). The length of the CDR3 is 15 residues. Per the germline V gene, CDR1 is LNHDA and CDR2 is SQIVND (reference sequence). The V and J ends lost 3 bases and 3 bases respectively, with 15 bases between them. The CDR3 nucleotides read TGTGCCAGTAGTATGCGGGGAACAGGGCGCTACGAGCAGTACTTC. As protein: CASSMRGTGRYEQYF.

This clone was observed once. V gene TRBV7-2 combines with J gene TRBJ1-1, with D maybe TRBD1 (5 bases). The CDR3 runs to 15 residues. Germline V gene data show CDR1 as SGHTA and CDR2 as FQGNSA. V was cut by 4 bases and J by 1 base, with 13 bases left in between. CDR3 amino acids: CASSSPGSRNTEAFF. For the CDR3, the DNA is TGTGCCAGCAGCTCCCCAGGGTCGAGGAACACTGAAGCTTTCTTT.

This clone has only one observation. DNA of the CDR3: TGTGCCAGCAGTGAAAAACCACAGGGGGCGGTAGGAAACATTCAGTACTTC. Its protein product is CASSEKPQGAVGNIQYF. The J gene is TRBJ2-4, the V gene TRBV6-1, with 9 bases fitting TRBD1. CDR1 is MNHNS, CDR2 SASEGT, per germline. V lost 2 bases, J lost 6 bases, and 11 bases stayed unmatched. The CDR3 covers 17 residues.

The V gene is TRBV11-2, the J gene TRBJ2-7; no definite D call. The V gene lost 1 base and the J gene lost 5 bases, with 9 bases spanning the gap. This CDR3 has 13 residues. CDR1 and CDR2 from the germline V gene are SGHAT and FQNNGV. The CDR3 protein is CASSLAGNNEQYF. The CDR3 nucleotides are TGTGCCAGCAGCTTAGCTGGGAACAACGAGCAGTACTTC.

This rearrangement joins TRBV2 to TRBJ2-2; D unclear. CDR1 and CDR2 (germline): SNHLY, FYNNEI. This CDR3 has 15 amino acids. V lost 0 bases and J lost 1, with 6 bases in between. The CDR3 sequence: CASSEARGNTGELFF. For the CDR3, the DNA is TGTGCCAGCAGTGAAGCAAGAGGGAACACCGGGGAGCTGTTTTTT.

This chain joins TRBV19 and TRBJ1-5, with D hard to call. The CDR3 is 14 residues long. CDR1 and CDR2 from the germline V gene are LNHDA and SQIVND (reference sequence). V lost 5 bases to trimming and J lost 1 base, with 9 bases between them. CDR3 region: CASSWDSSNQPQHF. DNA for the CDR3: TGTGCCAGTAGTTGGGATTCAAGCAATCAGCCCCAGCATTTT.

The V gene is TRBV28, the J gene TRBJ1-2; D not resolved. Trimming shortened V by 7 bases and J by 5 bases, and 17 bases separated the two germline ends. This CDR3 region has 14 residues. Germline CDR1 reads MDHEN; CDR2 reads SYDVKM. Here the CDR3 DNA reads TGTGCCAGCACCGCCCTTGGAGGGCCTTATGGCTACACCTTC. It translates to CASTALGGPYGYTF.

This chain links TRBV28 with TRBJ2-1; D is possibly TRBD1 (5 bases). CDR3 length: 15 residues. Germline assignment: CDR1 MDHEN and CDR2 SYDVKM. V shed 7 bases and J shed 1 base, with 14 bases lying between them. CDR3 DNA sequence: TGTGCCAGCACAGGGTTTGGTGGTTCCTACAATGAGCAGTTCTTC. Translating gives CASTGFGGSYNEQFF.

As regards this clone: This CDR3 is also generated by other DNA sequences in the sample. This chain links TRBV20-1 with TRBJ2-5; a possible D gene is TRBD2 (6 bases). V was pared by 6 bases and J by 5 bases, with 10 bases between. The CDR3 is 11 residues long. Germline CDR1 is DFQATT and CDR2 is SNEGSKA (reference sequence). The CDR3 spells CSASEGETQYF. The DNA for the CDR3 is TGCAGTGCGTCGGAGGGTGAGACCCAGTACTTC.

The rearrangement uses TRBV2 and TRBJ2-2; the match to TRBD2 covers 8 bases. J gave up 6 bases and V 7 bases, and 10 bases lay outside the gene matches. Germline V gives CDR1 SNHLY, CDR2 FYNNEI. This CDR3 is 15 amino acids long. The CDR3 DNA reads as TGTGCCAGCAAGCCGGGACTAGAAATCTCCGGGGAGCTGTTTTTT. This gives the protein CASKPGLEISGELFF.

This chain connects TRBV18 to TRBJ1-2; a weak D match, TRBD1 (6 bases). Per germline, CDR1 KGHSH and CDR2 LQKENI. This CDR3 comprises 13 residues. The V end lost 8 bases, the J end lost 7 bases, and 17 bases lay between the germline ends. CDR3 sequence: CASLRQDIGGYTF. For the CDR3, the DNA is TGTGCCAGCCTGCGACAGGATATCGGTGGCTACACCTTC.

The chain employs TRBV10-2 and TRBJ2-3; D perhaps matches TRBD1 (7 bases). The V and J ends lost 10 bases and 0 bases respectively, with 11 bases between them. The length of the CDR3 is 13 residues. Germline V gene lookup returns CDR1 WSHSY and CDR2 SAAADI. This CDR3 reads CATRGASTDTQYF. CDR3 in DNA: TGCGCCACCAGGGGGGCTAGCACAGATACGCAGTATTTT.

This clone is a singleton in its sample. This rearrangement joins TRBV9 to TRBJ2-5; 9 bases align to TRBD1. V lost 0 bases and J lost 2; bases outside the gene matches: 8. The CDR3 sequence is 17 residues long. The germline V gene has CDR1 SGDLS and CDR2 YYNGEE. CDR3 amino acids: CASSVGTTGGGQETQYF. The CDR3 bases are TGTGCCAGCAGCGTAGGAACCACAGGGGGCGGACAAGAGACCCAGTACTTC.

The J gene is TRBJ2-7, the V gene TRBV2; D gene ambiguous. The CDR3 sequence is 15 residues long. The V end lost 4 bases, the J end lost 3 bases, and 16 bases lay between the germline ends. Germline-derived CDR1 and CDR2 are SNHLY and FYNNEI. As DNA, the CDR3 is TGTGCCAGCAGTGCAAGTACAGCCACCAGCTACGAGCAGTACTTC. Residues: CASSASTATSYEQYF.

In this sample, this clone turned up a few times. This rearrangement joins TRBV29-1 to TRBJ2-1; TRBD2 matches 13 bases. The CDR3 totals 12 residues. CDR1 and CDR2 (germline): SQVTM, ANQGSEA. This CDR3 reads CLTSGGGNEQFF. The DNA of the CDR3 is TGCTTAACTAGCGGGGGGGGTAATGAGCAGTTCTTC.

The CDR3 sequence is CASSPGGGKLVGEQFF. The CDR3 DNA reads as TGTGCCAGCTCACCGGGGGGAGGCAAACTAGTAGGTGAGCAGTTCTTC. The V call is TRBV18, the J call TRBJ2-1; a possible D gene is TRBD2 (6 bases). Germline V gives CDR1 KGHSH, CDR2 LQKENI. CDR3 length: 16 amino acids. Trimming cost V 3 bases and J 9 bases, with 21 bases left between them.

The chain employs TRBV5-8 and TRBJ2-2; D possibly uses TRBD1 or TRBD2 (5 bases each). V dropped 4 bases and J dropped 2 bases, with 21 bases sitting between them. Germline lookup yields CDR1 SGHTS and CDR2 YDEGEE. The CDR3 length is 18 residues. In DNA form, the CDR3 reads TGTGCCAGCAGCCCGGGACCTGGCAGAGGGACCAACACCGGGGAGCTGTTTTTT. Its translation is CASSPGPGRGTNTGELFF.

This clone has only one observation. V is TRBV18 and J is TRBJ2-3, with a tentative D call TRBD2 (7 bases). V was pared by 0 bases and J by 3 bases, with 13 bases between. The CDR3 consists of 16 residues. Germline V lookup: CDR1 KGHSH, CDR2 LQKENI. The CDR3 region has the DNA TGTGCCAGCTCACCACCCTCTGGGGGGGCGACAGATACGCAGTATTTT. Encoded protein: CASSPPSGGATDTQYF.

This clone was seen only a few times. Written as DNA, the CDR3 is TGTGCCAGCAGTTCCGGGACAGGGCGATCACCCCTCCACTTT. Translating gives CASSSGTGRSPLHF. The chain uses TRBV6-5 and TRBJ1-6; 9 nucleotides agree with TRBD1. With 4 bases clipped from V and 10 bases from J, the junction kept 5 bases outside the gene matches. CDR1 is MNHEY and CDR2 is SVGAGI in the germline V gene. The CDR3 contains 14 residues.

In the case of this clone: This same CDR3 is encoded by further DNA sequences in the sample. The gene calls are TRBV5-1 and TRBJ1-4; 11 bases agree with TRBD1. In germline, CDR1 is SGHRS, CDR2 YFSETQ. CDR3 length equals 15 residues. V shed 0 bases and J 8 bases; nucleotides not matched to a gene: 3. CDR3 DNA sequence: TGCGCCAGCAGCTTGGCTGGGACAGGGGGGGAAAAACTGTTTTTT. It codes for CASSLAGTGGEKLFF.

Comments on this clone: The same CDR3 is also encoded by other DNA sequences in this sample. The chain recombines TRBV6-5 with TRBJ2-7, with D possibly being TRBD1 (6 bases). The V gene lost 8 bases and the J gene lost 1 base, with 12 bases spanning the gap. Germline V CDR1 and CDR2: MNHEY, SVGAGI. The CDR3 sequence is 13 residues long. CDR3 sequence (DNA): TGTGCCAGCCGCCGGCAGGGGTCCTACGAGCAGTACTTC. This sequence encodes CASRRQGSYEQYF.